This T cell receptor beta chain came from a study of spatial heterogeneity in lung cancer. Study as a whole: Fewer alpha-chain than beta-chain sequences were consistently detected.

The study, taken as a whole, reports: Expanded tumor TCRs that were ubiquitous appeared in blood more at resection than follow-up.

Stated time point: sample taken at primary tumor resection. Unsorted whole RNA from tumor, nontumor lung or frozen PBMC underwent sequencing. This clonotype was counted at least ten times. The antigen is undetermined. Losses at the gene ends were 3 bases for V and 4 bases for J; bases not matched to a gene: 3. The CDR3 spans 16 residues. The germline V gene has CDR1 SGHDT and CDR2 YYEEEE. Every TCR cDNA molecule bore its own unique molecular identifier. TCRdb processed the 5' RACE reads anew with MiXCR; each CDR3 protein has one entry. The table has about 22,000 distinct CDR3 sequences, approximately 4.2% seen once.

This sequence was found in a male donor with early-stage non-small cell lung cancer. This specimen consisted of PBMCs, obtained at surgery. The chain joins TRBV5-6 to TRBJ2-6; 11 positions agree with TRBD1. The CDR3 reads CASSWDRGTGANVLTF. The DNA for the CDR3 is TGTGCCAGCAGCTGGGACAGGGGGACCGGGGCCAACGTCCTGACTTTC.